The clone carrying this T cell receptor (beta chain) was observed once. What it recognizes is unknown. The CDR3 is made up of 13 amino acids. CDR1 is MNHEY, CDR2 SMNVEV, per germline (reference sequence). Deletions cut 4 bases from V and 0 bases from J, with 6 bases between. The entry originates in a study of T cell responses to AZD1222 COVID-19 vaccine. Looking at the study overall: Pooled samples include second doses given at about 4 or 12 weeks. General study points: Within unmutated variant regions lay the reported targets of nearly half of spike-specific TCRs.

This table comes from immunoSEQ multiplex PCR, and its TCRdb copy is limited to in-frame clones, with some not included. Of approximately 100,000 clones in the sample, around 90% were seen once. Sequencing was performed on peripheral blood, taken on day 0 of AZD1222 vaccination. The rearrangement uses TRBV27 and TRBJ1-1; tentatively, D is TRBD1 (5 bases). This TCR was recovered from an adult in good health. The CDR3 sequence is CASSSTVNTEAFF. The CDR3 DNA follows: TGTGCCAGCAGTTCGACAGTGAACACTGAAGCTTTCTTT.